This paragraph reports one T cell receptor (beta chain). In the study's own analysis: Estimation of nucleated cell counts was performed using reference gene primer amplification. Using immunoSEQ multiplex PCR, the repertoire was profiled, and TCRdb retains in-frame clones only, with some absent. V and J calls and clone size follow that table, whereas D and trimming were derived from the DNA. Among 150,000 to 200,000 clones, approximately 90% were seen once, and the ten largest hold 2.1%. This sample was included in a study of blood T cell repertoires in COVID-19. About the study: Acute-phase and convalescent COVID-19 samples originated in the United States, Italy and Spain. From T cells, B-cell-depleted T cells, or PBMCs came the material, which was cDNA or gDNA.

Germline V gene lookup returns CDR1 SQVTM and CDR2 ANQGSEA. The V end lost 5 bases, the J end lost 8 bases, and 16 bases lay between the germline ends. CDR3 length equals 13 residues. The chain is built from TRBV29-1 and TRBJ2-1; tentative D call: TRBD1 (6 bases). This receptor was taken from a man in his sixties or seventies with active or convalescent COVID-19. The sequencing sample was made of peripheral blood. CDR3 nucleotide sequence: TGCAGCGTTAAGTGGGGGCGCAAGGATGAGCAGTTCTTC. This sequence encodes CSVKWGRKDEQFF.